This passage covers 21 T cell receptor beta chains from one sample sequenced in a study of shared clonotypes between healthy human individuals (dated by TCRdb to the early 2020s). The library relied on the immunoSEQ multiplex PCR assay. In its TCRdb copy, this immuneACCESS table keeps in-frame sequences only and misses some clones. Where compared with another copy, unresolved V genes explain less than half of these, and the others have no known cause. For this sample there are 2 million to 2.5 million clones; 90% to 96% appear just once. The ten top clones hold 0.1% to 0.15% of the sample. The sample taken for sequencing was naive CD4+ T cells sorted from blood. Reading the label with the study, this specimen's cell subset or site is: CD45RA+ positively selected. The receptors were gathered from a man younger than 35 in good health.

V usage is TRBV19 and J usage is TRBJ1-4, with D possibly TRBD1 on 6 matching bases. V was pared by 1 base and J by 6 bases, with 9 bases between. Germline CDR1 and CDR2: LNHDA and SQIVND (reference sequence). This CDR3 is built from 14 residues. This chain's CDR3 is CASSIGTADEKLFF. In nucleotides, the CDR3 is TGTGCCAGTAGTATAGGGACAGCAGATGAAAAACTGTTTTTT.

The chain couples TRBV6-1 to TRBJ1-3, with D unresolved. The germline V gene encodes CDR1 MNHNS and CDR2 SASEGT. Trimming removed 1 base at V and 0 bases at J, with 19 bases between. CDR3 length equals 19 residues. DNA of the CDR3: TGTGCCAGCAGTGAAGGCGAGGTTTTCGAACGCCTCTCTGGAAACACCATATATTTT. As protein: CASSEGEVFERLSGNTIYF.

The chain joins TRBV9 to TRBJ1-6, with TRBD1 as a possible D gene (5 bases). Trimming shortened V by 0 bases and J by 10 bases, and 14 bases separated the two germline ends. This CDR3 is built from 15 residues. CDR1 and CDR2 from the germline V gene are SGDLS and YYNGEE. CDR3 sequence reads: CASSVEGRVGSPLHF. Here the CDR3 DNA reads TGTGCCAGCAGCGTAGAAGGCAGGGTAGGATCACCCCTCCACTTT.

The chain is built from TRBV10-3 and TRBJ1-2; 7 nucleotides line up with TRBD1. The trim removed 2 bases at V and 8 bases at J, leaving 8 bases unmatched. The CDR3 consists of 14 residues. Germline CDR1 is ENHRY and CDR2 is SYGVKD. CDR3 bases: TGTGCCATCAGTGAGGGGGAGGGGGCGAGAGGCTACACCTTC. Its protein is CAISEGEGARGYTF.

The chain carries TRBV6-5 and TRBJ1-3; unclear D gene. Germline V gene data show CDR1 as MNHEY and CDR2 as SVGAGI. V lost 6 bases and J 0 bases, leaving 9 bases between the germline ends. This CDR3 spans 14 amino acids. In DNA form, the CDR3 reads TGTGCCAGCAGGGACTTGAGCTCTGGAAACACCATATATTTT. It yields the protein CASRDLSSGNTIYF.

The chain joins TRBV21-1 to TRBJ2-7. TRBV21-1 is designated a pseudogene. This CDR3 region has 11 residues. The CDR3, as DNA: TGTGCCAGCAGCAAAGAAGGGGAGCAGTACTTC. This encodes CASSKEGEQYF.

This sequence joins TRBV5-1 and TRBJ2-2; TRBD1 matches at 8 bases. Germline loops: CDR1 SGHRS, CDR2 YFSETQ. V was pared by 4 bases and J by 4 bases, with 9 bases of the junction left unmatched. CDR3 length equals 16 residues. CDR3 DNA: TGCGCCAGCAGCGTGGGACAGGAAATAACCACCGGGGAGCTGTTTTTT. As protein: CASSVGQEITTGELFF.

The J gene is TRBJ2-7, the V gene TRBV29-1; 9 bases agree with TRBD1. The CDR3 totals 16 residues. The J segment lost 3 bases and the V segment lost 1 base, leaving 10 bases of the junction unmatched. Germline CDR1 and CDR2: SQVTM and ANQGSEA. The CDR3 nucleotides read TGCAGCGTTGAAGGTGGGCCAGGACAGGGGATCTACGAGCAGTACTTC. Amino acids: CSVEGGPGQGIYEQYF.

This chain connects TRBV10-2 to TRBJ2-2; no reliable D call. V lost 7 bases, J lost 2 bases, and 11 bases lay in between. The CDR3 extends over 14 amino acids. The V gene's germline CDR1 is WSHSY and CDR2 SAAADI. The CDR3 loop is CASNAVFNTGELFF. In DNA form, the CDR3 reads TGCGCCAGCAATGCAGTCTTTAACACCGGGGAGCTGTTTTTT.

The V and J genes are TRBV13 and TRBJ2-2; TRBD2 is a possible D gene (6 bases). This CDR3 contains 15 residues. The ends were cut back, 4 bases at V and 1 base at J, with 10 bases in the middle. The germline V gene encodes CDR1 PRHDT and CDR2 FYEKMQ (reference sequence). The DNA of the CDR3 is TGTGCCAGCAGCTCCCCTAGCGAGAACACCGGGGAGCTGTTTTTT. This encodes CASSSPSENTGELFF.

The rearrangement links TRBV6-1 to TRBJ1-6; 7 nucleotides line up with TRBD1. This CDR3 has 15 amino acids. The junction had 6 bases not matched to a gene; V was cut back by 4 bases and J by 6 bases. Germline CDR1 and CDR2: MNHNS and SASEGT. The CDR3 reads CASSGQGSGNSPLHF. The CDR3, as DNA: TGTGCCAGCAGTGGACAGGGCTCCGGTAATTCACCCCTCCACTTT.

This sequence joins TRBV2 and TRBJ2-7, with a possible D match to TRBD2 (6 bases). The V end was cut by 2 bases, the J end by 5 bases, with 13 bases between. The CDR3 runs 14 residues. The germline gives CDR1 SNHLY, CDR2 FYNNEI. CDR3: CASSEQGGFNEQYF. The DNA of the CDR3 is TGTGCCAGCAGTGAACAGGGAGGATTCAACGAGCAGTACTTC.

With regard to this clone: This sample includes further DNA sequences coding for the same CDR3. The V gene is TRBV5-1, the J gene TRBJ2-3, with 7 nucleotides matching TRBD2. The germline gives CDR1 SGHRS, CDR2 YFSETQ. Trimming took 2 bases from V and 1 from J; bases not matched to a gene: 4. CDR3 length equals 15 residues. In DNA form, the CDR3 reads TGCGCCAGCAGCTTACTAAGCGGGGGCACAGATACGCAGTATTTT. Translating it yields CASSLLSGGTDTQYF.

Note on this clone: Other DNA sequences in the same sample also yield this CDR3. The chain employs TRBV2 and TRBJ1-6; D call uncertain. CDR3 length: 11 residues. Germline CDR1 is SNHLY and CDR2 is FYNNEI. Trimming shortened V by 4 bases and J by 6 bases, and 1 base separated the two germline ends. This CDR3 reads CASSANSPLHF. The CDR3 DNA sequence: TGTGCCAGCAGTGCTAATTCACCCCTCCACTTT.

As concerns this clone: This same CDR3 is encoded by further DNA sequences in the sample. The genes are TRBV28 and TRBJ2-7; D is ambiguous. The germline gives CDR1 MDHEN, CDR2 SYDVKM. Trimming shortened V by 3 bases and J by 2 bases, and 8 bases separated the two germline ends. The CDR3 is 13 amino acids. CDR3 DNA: TGTGCCAGCAGTTTGGACGGGCCCTACGAGCAGTACTTC. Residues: CASSLDGPYEQYF.

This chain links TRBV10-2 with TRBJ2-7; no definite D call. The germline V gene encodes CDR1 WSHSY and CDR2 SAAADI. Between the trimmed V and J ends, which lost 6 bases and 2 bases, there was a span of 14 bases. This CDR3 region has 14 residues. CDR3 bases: TGCGCCAGCAGGGGTTTGGCAGGTACCTACGAGCAGTACTTC. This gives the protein CASRGLAGTYEQYF.

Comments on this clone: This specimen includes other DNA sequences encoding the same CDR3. The CDR3 coding sequence is TGTGCCAGCAGCTTAGAGGGCAGGGGAGGGACTGAAGCTTTCTTT. Protein product: CASSLEGRGGTEAFF. This chain uses TRBV11-2 with TRBJ1-1, with a possible D match to TRBD1 (6 bases). CDR1 and CDR2 from the germline V gene are SGHAT and FQNNGV. This CDR3 has 15 amino acids. V lost 0 bases to trimming and J lost 5 bases, with 13 bases between them. Supplemented by reference TRBV11-2 and TRBJ1-1, the full variable domain reads EAGVAQSPRYKIIEKRQSVAFWCNPISGHATLYWYQQILGQGPKLLIQFQNNGVVDDSQLPKDRFSAERLKGVDSTLKIQPAKLEDSAVYLCASSLEGRGGTEAFFGQGTRLTVV.

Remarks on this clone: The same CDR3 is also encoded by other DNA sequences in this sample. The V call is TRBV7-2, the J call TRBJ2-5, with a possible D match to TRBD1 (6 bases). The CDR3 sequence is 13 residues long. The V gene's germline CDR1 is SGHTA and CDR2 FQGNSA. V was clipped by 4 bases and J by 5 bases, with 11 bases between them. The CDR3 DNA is TGTGCCAGCAGCTCCTTGAGGGGGGAGACCCAGTACTTC. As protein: CASSSLRGETQYF.

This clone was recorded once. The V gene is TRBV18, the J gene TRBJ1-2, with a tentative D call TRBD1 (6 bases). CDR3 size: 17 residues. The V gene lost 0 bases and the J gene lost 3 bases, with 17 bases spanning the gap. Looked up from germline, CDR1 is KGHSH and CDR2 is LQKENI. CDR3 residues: CASSPPLRGEEYYGYTF. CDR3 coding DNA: TGTGCCAGCTCACCACCTCTCAGGGGTGAAGAGTACTATGGCTACACCTTC. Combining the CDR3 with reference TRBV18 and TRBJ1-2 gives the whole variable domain NAGVMQNPRHLVRRRGQEARLRCSPMKGHSHVYWYRQLPEEGLKFMVYLQKENIIDESGMPKERFSAEFPKEGPSILRIQQVVRGDSAAYFCASSPPLRGEEYYGYTFGSGTRLTVV.

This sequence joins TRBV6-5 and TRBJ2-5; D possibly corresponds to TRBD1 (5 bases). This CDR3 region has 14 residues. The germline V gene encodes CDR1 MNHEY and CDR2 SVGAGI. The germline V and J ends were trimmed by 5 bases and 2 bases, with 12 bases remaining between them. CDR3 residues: CASSRRAGQETQYF. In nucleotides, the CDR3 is TGTGCCAGCAGTCGTCGCGCAGGGCAAGAGACCCAGTACTTC.

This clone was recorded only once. The CDR3 loop reads CASRGTSGSTDTQYF. The CDR3 DNA reads TGCGCCAGCAGAGGGACTAGCGGCAGCACAGATACGCAGTATTTT. The rearrangement links TRBV10-2 to TRBJ2-3; 11 nucleotides agree with TRBD2. Germline V gene sequence: CDR1 WSHSY, CDR2 SAAADI. The CDR3 consists of 15 residues. Germline trimming cut 6 bases from V and 0 bases from J; bases unmatched to any gene: 2.